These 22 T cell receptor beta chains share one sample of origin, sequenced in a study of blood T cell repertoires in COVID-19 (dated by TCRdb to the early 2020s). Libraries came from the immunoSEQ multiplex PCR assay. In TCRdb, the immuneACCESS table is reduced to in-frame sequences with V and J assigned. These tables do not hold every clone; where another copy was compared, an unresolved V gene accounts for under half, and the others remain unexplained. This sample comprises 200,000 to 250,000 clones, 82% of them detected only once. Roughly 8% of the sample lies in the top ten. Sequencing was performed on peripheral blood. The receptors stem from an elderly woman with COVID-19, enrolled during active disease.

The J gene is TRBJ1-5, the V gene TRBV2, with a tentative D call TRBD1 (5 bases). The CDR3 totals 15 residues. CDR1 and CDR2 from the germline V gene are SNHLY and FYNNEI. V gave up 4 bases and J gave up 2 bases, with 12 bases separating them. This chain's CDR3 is CASSVGGVRNQPQHF. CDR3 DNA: TGTGCCAGCAGTGTCGGGGGGGTGCGCAATCAGCCCCAGCATTTT.

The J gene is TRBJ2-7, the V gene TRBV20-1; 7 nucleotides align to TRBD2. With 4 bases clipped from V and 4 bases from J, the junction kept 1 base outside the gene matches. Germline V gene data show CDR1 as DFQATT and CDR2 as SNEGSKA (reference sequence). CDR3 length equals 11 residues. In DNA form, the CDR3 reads TGCAGTGCTAAACTAGCGTACGAGCAGTACTTC. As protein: CSAKLAYEQYF.

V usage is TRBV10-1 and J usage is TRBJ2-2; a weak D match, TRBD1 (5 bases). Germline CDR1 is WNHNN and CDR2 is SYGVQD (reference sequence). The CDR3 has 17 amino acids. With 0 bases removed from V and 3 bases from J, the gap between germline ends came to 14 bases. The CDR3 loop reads CASSESRTVGHTGELFF. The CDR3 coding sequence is TGCGCCAGCAGTGAGTCGAGGACGGTGGGGCACACCGGGGAGCTGTTTTTT.

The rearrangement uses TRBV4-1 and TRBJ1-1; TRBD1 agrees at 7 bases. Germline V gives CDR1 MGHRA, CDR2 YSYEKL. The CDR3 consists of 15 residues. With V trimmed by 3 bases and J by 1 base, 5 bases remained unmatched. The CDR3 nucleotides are TGCGCCAGCAGCCAGACCGGGACAGCGAACACTGAAGCTTTCTTT. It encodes CASSQTGTANTEAFF.

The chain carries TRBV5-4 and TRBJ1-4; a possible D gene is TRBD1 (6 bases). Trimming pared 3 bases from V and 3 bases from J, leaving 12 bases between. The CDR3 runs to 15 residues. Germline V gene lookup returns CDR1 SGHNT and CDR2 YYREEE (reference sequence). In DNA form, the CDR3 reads TGTGCCAGCAGCTCGGACAGTAATCCTAATGAAAAACTGTTTTTT. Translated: CASSSDSNPNEKLFF.

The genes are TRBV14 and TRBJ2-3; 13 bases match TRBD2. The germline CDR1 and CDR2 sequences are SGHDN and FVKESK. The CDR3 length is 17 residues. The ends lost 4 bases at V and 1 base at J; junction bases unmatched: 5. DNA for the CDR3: TGTGCCAGCAGCCCCTGGGGGACTAGCGGGGGCACAGATACGCAGTATTTT. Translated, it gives CASSPWGTSGGTDTQYF.

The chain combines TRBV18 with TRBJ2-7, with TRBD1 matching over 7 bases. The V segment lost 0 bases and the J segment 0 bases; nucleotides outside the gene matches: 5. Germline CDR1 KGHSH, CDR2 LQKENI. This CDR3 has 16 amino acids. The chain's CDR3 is CASSPPKQGSSYEQYF. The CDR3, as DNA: TGTGCCAGCTCACCACCAAAACAGGGGAGCTCCTACGAGCAGTACTTC.

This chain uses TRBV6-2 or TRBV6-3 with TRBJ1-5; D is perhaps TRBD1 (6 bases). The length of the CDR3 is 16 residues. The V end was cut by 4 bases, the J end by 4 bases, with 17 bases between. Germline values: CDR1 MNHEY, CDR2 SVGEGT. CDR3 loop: CASSSPFDRRNQPQHF. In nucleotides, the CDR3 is TGTGCCAGCAGTTCCCCCTTCGACAGGAGAAATCAGCCCCAGCATTTT.

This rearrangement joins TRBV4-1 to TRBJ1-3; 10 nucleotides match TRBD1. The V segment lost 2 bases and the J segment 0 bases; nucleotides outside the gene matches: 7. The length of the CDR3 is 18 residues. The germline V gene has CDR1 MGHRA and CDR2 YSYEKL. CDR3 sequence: CASSQRQGAPDSGNTIYF. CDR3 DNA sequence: TGCGCCAGCAGCCAAAGACAGGGGGCTCCCGACTCTGGAAACACCATATATTTT.

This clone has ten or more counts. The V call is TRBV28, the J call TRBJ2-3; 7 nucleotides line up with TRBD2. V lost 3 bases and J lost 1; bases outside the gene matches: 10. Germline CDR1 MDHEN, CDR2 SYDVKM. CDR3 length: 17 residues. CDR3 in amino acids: CASSLDYAGDGTDTQYF. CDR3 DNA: TGTGCCAGCAGTTTGGATTACGCGGGAGATGGCACAGATACGCAGTATTTT.

The CDR3 reads CASSLRSGSGANVLTF. The CDR3 DNA sequence: TGTGCCAGCAGCTTGCGGTCGGGTTCTGGGGCCAACGTCCTGACTTTC. V and J are TRBV5-4 and TRBJ2-6; D not resolved. This CDR3 contains 16 residues. From germline, CDR1 is SGHNT and CDR2 YYREEE (reference sequence). Trimming cost V 1 base and J 1 base, with 9 bases left between them.

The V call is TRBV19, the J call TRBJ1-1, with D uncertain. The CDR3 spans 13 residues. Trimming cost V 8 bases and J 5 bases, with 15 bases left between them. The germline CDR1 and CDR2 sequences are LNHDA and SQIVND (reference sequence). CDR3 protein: CASRSSGVTEAFF. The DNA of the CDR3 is TGTGCCAGTCGAAGTTCTGGAGTTACTGAAGCTTTCTTT.

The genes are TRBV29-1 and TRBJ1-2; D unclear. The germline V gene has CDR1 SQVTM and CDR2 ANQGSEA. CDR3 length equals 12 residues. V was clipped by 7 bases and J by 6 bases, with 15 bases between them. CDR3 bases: TGCAGCGCCCCCGCGGTTGAGGATGGCTACACCTTC. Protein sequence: CSAPAVEDGYTF.

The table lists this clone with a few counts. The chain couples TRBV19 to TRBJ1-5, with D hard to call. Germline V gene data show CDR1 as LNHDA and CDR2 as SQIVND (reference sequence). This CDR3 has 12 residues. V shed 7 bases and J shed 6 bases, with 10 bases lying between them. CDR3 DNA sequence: TGTGCCAGTAAGAGAGGTTTTCAGCCCCAGCATTTT. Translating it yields CASKRGFQPQHF.

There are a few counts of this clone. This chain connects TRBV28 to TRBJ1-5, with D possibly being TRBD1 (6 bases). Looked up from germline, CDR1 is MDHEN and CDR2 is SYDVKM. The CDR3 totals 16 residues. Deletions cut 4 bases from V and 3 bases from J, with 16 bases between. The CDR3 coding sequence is TGTGCCAGCAGTTCATTGGGGGCAGGGGCCAATCAGCCCCAGCATTTT. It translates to CASSSLGAGANQPQHF.

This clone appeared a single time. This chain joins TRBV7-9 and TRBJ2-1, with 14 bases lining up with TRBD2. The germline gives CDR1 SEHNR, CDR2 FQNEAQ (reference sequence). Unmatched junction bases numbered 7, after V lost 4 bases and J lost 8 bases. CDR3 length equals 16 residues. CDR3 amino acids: CASSSGLAGVGHEQFF. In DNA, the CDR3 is TGTGCCAGCAGCTCGGGACTAGCGGGAGTAGGCCATGAGCAGTTCTTC.

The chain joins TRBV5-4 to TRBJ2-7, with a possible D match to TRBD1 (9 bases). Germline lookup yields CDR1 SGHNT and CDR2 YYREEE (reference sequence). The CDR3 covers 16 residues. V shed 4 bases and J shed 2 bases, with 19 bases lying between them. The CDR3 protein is CASSPAGGQGTYEQYF. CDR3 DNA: TGTGCCAGCAGCCCTGCGGGGGGACAGGGAACCTACGAGCAGTACTTC.

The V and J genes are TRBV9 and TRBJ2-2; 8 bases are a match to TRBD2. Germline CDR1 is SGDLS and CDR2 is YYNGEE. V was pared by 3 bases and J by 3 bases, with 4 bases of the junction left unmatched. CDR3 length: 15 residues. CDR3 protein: CASSARTSYTGELFF. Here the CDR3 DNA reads TGTGCCAGCAGCGCCCGGACTAGCTACACCGGGGAGCTGTTTTTT.

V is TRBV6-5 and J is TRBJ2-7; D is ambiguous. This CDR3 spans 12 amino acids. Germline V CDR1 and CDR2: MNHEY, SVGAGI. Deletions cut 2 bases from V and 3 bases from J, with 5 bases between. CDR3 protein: CASSYLNYEQYF. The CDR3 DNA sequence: TGTGCCAGCAGTTACCTAAACTACGAGCAGTACTTC.

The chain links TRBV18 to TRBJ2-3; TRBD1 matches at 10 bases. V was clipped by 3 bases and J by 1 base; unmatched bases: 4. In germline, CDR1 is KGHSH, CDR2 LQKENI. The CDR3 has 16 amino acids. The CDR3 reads CASSPPGQGRTDTQYF. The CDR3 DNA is TGTGCCAGCTCACCTCCGGGACAGGGGCGCACAGATACGCAGTATTTT.

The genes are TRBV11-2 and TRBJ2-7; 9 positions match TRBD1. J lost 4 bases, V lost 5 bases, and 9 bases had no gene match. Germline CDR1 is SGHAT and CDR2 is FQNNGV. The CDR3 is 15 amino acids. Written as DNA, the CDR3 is TGTGCCAGCAGCCCAGACGGGACAGGGTATTACGAGCAGTACTTC. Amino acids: CASSPDGTGYYEQYF.

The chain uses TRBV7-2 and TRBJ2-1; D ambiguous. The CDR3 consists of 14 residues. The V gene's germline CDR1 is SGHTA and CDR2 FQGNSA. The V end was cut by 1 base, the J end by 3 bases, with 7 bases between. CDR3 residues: CASSLERSYNEQFF. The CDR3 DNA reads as TGTGCCAGCAGCTTAGAGCGCAGCTACAATGAGCAGTTCTTC.